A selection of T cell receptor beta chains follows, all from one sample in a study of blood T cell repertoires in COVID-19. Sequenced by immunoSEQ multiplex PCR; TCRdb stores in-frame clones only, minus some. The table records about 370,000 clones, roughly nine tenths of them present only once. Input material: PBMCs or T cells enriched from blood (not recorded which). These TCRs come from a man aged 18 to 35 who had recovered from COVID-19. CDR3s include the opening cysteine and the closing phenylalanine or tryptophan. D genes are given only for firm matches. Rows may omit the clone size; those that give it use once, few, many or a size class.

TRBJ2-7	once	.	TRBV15	TGTGCCACCAGCAGAGATCTTGCGGGGTACGAGCAGTACTTC	CATSRDLAGYEQYF
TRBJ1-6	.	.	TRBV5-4	TGTGCCAGCAGCCTGCTACTACCAGCGAGCTCCTATAATTCACCCCTCCACTTT	CASSLLLPASSYNSPLHF
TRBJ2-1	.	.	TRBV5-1	TGCGCCAGCAGCTTGGGTGCGACAGCGCGGAATGAGCAGTTCTTC	CASSLGATARNEQFF
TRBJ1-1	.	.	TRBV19	TGTGCCAGTAGGACCACTGAGGTGGTTACTGAAGCTTTCTTT	CASRTTEVVTEAFF
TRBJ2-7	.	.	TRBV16	TGTGCCAGCACGGCGGGCCTATCCTACGAGCAGTACTTC	CASTAGLSYEQYF
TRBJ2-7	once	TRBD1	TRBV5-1	TGCGCCAGCAGTGAGGGGGCAACAGGGACCTACGAGCAGTACTTC	CASSEGATGTYEQYF
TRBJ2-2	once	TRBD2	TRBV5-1	TGCGCCAGCAGACGGGACTACGACACCGGGGAGCTGTTTTTT	CASRRDYDTGELFF
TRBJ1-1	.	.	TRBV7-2	TGTGCCAGCAGCTTAGCGCAGTATACTGAAGCTTTCTTT	CASSLAQYTEAFF
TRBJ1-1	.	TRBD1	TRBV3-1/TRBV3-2	TGTGCCAGCAGCCATGACAGGGGAGGTACTGAAGCTTTCTTT	CASSHDRGGTEAFF
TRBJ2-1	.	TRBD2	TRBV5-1	TGCGCCAGCAGCCCCGGAGGACTAGCGGGAGATTTGGAGCAGTTCTTC	CASSPGGLAGDLEQFF
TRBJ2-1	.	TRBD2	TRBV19	TGTGCCAGTAGTCCGGGACTAGCGGTAGGAAGCTCCTACAATGAGCAGTTCTTC	CASSPGLAVGSSYNEQFF
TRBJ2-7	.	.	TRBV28	TGTGCCACCACACCCCCAGGGGTCCACGAGCAGTACTTC	CATTPPGVHEQYF
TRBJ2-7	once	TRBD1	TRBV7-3	TGTGCCAGCAGCCCGGCCCCGGACAGGGTGTCCTACGAGCAGTACTTC	CASSPAPDRVSYEQYF
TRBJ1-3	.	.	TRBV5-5	TGTGCCAGCAGCTTACAGACAGGACACAGCTCTGGAAACACCATATATTTT	CASSLQTGHSSGNTIYF
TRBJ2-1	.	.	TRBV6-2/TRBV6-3	TGTGCCAGCACCCCCGGAGGGAGCTCCTACAATGAGCAGTTCTTC	CASTPGGSSYNEQFF
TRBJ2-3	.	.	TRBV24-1	TGTGCCACGTCTAGGGGTGGCGCAGATACGCAGTATTTT	CATSRGGADTQYF
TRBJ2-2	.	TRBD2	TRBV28	TGTGCCAGCAGCTCTCCGATCAAGCGGGAGGTTAGGGACACCGGGGAGCTGTTTTTT	CASSSPIKREVRDTGELFF
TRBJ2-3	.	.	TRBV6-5	TGTGCCAGCAGTCATCGGACTTTCCATGATACGCAGTATTTT	CASSHRTFHDTQYF
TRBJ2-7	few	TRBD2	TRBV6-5	TGTGCCAGCAGTTTAATAACGGGGGGGCGGCACGAGCAGTACTTC	CASSLITGGRHEQYF
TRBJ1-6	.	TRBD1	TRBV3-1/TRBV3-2	TGTGCCAGCAGCCACCCCGGGACAGAGAATTCACCCCTCCACTTT	CASSHPGTENSPLHF
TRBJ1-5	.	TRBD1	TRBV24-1	TGTGCCACCAGTGACTCAACAGGGGCCTATTCTAATAGCAATCAGCCCCAGCATTTT	CATSDSTGAYSNSNQPQHF
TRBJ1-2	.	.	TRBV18	TGTGCCAGCTCTTTCTCAGGGGTTTATGGCTACACCTTC	CASSFSGVYGYTF
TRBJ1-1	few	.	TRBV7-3	TGTGCCAGCAGCCTACACAGGGATGGCACTGAAGCTTTCTTT	CASSLHRDGTEAFF
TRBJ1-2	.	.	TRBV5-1	TGCGCCAGCAGTCGCGAGAGTGGTTTCTCAAGCTACACCTTC	CASSRESGFSSYTF
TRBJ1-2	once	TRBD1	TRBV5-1	TGCGCCAGCAGCTTGGAGGGACAGGGGGCTAACGACTATGGCTACACCTTC	CASSLEGQGANDYGYTF
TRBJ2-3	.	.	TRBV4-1	TGCGCCAGCAGCCAAGGGGACTTTACAGATACGCAGTATTTT	CASSQGDFTDTQYF
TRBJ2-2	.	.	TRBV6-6	TGTGCCAGCAGAGAGCTGCTGAACACCGGGGAGCTGTTTTTT	CASRELLNTGELFF
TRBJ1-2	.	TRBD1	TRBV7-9	TGTGCCAGCAGCCCAACAGGGGGCGGTAGGGGCTACACCTTC	CASSPTGGGRGYTF
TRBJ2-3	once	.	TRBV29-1	TGCAGCGTTGACGCCAGGGGAGATACGCAGTATTTT	CSVDARGDTQYF
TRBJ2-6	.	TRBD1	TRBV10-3	TGTGCCATCAGTGAGTCCGGACAGGCCAGCTCTGGGGCCAACGTCCTGACTTTC	CAISESGQASSGANVLTF
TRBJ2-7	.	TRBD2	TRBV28	TGTGCCAGCGCACTAGCGAAACCCTACGAGCAGTACTTC	CASALAKPYEQYF
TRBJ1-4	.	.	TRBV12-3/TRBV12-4	TGTGCCAGCAGTCCCCGGACTCGTGGACTGTTTTTT	CASSPRTRGLFF
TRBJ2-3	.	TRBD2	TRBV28	TGTGCCAGCAGAGATACAGGGTTGGAGGCTAGCGGGACCGATTGGGGCACAGATACGCAGTATTTT	CASRDTGLEASGTDWGTDTQYF
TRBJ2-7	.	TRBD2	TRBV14	TGTGCCAGCAGCCAAGTGGGCGGGGGGTACGAGCAGTACTTC	CASSQVGGGYEQYF
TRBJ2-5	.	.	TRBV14	TGTGCCAGCAGCCTCCGGGACTCGAGAGAGACCCAGTACTTC	CASSLRDSRETQYF
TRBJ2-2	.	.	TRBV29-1	TGCAGCGTTCATTTAGACACCGGGGAGCTGTTTTTT	CSVHLDTGELFF
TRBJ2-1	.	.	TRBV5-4	TGTGCCAGCAGCGGATCGACTGCGAATGAGCAGTTCTTC	CASSGSTANEQFF
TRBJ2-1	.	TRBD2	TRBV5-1	TGCGCCAGCAGCTTGGGGACTAGCGGACAAGGGAATGAGCAGTTCTTC	CASSLGTSGQGNEQFF
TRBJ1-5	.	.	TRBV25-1	TGTGCCAGCAGTGAGATCGGGGGTCAGCCCCAGCATTTT	CASSEIGGQPQHF
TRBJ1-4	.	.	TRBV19	TGTGCCAGTAGTCCCGGGGAATCAACTAATGAAAAACTGTTTTTT	CASSPGESTNEKLFF
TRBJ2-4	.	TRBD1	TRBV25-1	TGTGCCAGCAGTGGGGGGACAGGGCTAAACATTCAGTACTTC	CASSGGTGLNIQYF
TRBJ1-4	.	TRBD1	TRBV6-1	TGTGCCAGCAGTGAAGCAAAAACCGCTCAGGGGGGTAGTGAAAAACTGTTTTTT	CASSEAKTAQGGSEKLFF
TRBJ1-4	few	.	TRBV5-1	TGCGCCATCCCCAAAGGGGGGGCGTATGAAAAACTGTTTTTT	CAIPKGGAYEKLFF
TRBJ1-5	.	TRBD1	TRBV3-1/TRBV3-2	TGTGCCAGCAGACAGACAGGGTTGGGTCAGCCCCAGCATTTT	CASRQTGLGQPQHF
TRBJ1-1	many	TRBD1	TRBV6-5	TGTGCCAGCAGTCGCTCCGGGACAGTTACTGAAGCTTTCTTT	CASSRSGTVTEAFF
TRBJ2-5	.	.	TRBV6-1	TGTGCCAGCAGTGAATTTGGCCCTAGCGTTCTACGGGAGACCCAGTACTTC	CASSEFGPSVLRETQYF
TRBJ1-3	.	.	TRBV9	TGTGCCAGCAGCGTAGCAGGGGCTGGAAACACCATATATTTT	CASSVAGAGNTIYF
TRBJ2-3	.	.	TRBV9	TGTGCCAGCAGCAATGGACAGCCCACAGATACGCAGTATTTT	CASSNGQPTDTQYF
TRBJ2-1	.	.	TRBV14	TGTGCCAGCAGCCCGTCCTACAATGAGCAGTTCTTC	CASSPSYNEQFF
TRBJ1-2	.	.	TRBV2	TGTGCCAGCACCAACCGGGAAGTGCGAGGCTACACCTTC	CASTNREVRGYTF
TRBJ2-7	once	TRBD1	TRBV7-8	TGTGCCAGCAGTCGGGACAGACTTTCAGGCGAGCAGTACTTC	CASSRDRLSGEQYF
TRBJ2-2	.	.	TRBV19	TGTGCCAGTAAATCGGGAGAGATCACCGGGGAGCTGTTTTTT	CASKSGEITGELFF
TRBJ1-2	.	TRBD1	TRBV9	TGTGCCAGCAGCAGACAGGGGCCCATGGGGGGCTACACCTTC	CASSRQGPMGGYTF